These 21 T cell receptor beta chains came from one sample sequenced in a study of control samples from healthy donors and cancer patients (dated by TCRdb to about 2020). The method was the immunoSEQ multiplex PCR assay. TCRdb provides this immuneACCESS table in a form limited to in-frame rearrangements. Some clones are lacking; in checked studies, under half of them reflect an unresolved V gene, and why the rest are absent is not known. The sample yields approximately 150,000 clones; 88% were counted once. Clones ranked in the top ten supply approximately 1.6% of the sample. Material for sequencing was blood. The receptor source for this set is a man aged 18 to 35 in good health.

V usage is TRBV11-2 and J usage is TRBJ1-5; D remains ambiguous. From germline, CDR1 is SGHAT and CDR2 FQNNGV. The CDR3 has 13 amino acids. Trimming stripped 8 bases from V and 0 bases from J, with 8 bases between. In DNA form, the CDR3 reads TGTGCCAGCCGGCTCAATAGCAATCAGCCCCAGCATTTT. Translating gives CASRLNSNQPQHF.

The chain has TRBV2 and TRBJ2-3; 8 bases match TRBD1. The trim removed 4 bases at V and 7 bases at J, leaving 7 bases unmatched. This CDR3 has 14 residues. Germline assignment: CDR1 SNHLY and CDR2 FYNNEI. The CDR3, as DNA: TGTGCCAGCAGTGCACGACAGGGGAGGAATACGCAGTATTTT. It codes for CASSARQGRNTQYF.

The chain is built from TRBV19 and TRBJ1-6, with 7 bases that match TRBD1. The CDR3 is made up of 17 amino acids. V lost 3 bases and J lost 5; bases outside the gene matches: 10. Germline V CDR1 and CDR2: LNHDA, SQIVND (reference sequence). The CDR3 spells CASSIGLGTENNSPLHF. The CDR3 DNA reads TGTGCCAGTAGTATCGGCTTAGGGACAGAGAATAATTCACCCCTCCACTTT.

The J gene is TRBJ2-1, the V gene TRBV4-2; TRBD2 aligns across 9 bases. Germline values: CDR1 LGHNA, CDR2 YNFKEQ. The CDR3 consists of 16 residues. V shed 0 bases and J 7 bases; nucleotides not matched to a gene: 7. The CDR3 is CASSQEGGLAGNEQFF. The DNA for the CDR3 is TGTGCCAGCAGCCAAGAAGGAGGGCTAGCGGGAAATGAGCAGTTCTTC.

The sample holds one count of this clone. The chain carries TRBV7-2 and TRBJ2-3; 9 bases fit TRBD1. This CDR3 is 16 amino acids long. Germline loops: CDR1 SGHTA, CDR2 FQGNSA. J gave up 4 bases and V 4 bases, and 9 bases lay outside the gene matches. The CDR3 region is CASSSPGQGSADTQYF. The CDR3 coding sequence is TGTGCCAGCAGCTCGCCGGGACAGGGATCCGCAGATACGCAGTATTTT. The whole variable domain, filled in from reference TRBV7-2 and TRBJ2-3, reads GAGVSQSPSNKVTEKGKDVELRCDPISGHTALYWYRQSLGQGLEFLIYFQGNSAPDKSGLPSDRFSAERTGGSVSTLTIQRTQQEDSAVYLCASSSPGQGSADTQYFGPGTRLTVL.

V gene TRBV11-2 combines with J gene TRBJ1-5; unclear D gene. Trimming cost V 1 base and J 8 bases, with 12 bases left between them. Germline V lookup: CDR1 SGHAT, CDR2 FQNNGV. This CDR3 is 14 amino acids long. The CDR3 DNA follows: TGTGCCAGCAGCTTAGGGTCGGGAATCGAGCCCCAGCATTTT. This translates into CASSLGSGIEPQHF. The whole variable domain, remainder taken from reference TRBV11-2 and TRBJ1-5, is EAGVAQSPRYKIIEKRQSVAFWCNPISGHATLYWYQQILGQGPKLLIQFQNNGVVDDSQLPKDRFSAERLKGVDSTLKIQPAKLEDSAVYLCASSLGSGIEPQHFGDGTRLSIL.

The rearrangement links TRBV19 to TRBJ2-1; 7 bases are a match to TRBD1. Germline V gene lookup returns CDR1 LNHDA and CDR2 SQIVND (reference sequence). Trimming removed 7 bases from V and 4 bases from J; junction bases left unmatched: 10. The CDR3 is made up of 15 amino acids. The CDR3, as DNA: TGTGCCAGTACCGTGGGACAGACAACTTACAATGAGCAGTTCTTC. Protein: CASTVGQTTYNEQFF.

The V call is TRBV6-5, the J call TRBJ1-2, with TRBD1 as a possible D gene (5 bases). Trimming took 7 bases from V and 2 from J, leaving 11 bases between them. The CDR3 totals 13 residues. Looked up from germline, CDR1 is MNHEY and CDR2 is SVGAGI. The DNA for the CDR3 is TGTGCCAGCAAGGCAGGGATAAACTATGGCTACACCTTC. This sequence encodes CASKAGINYGYTF.

J is TRBJ2-1 and V is TRBV29-1; D unresolved. CDR3 length: 13 amino acids. Trimming pared 4 bases from V and 7 bases from J, leaving 14 bases between. Germline loops: CDR1 SQVTM, CDR2 ANQGSEA. The CDR3 sequence: CSVAVSPPNEQFF. CDR3 bases: TGCAGCGTTGCGGTGAGTCCGCCGAATGAGCAGTTCTTC.

The chain combines TRBV6-1 with TRBJ1-2, with 11 bases matching TRBD1. Germline CDR1 and CDR2: MNHNS and SASEGT. The junction had 8 bases not matched to a gene; V was cut back by 3 bases and J by 8 bases. The CDR3 sequence is 15 residues long. Written as DNA, the CDR3 is TGTGCCAGCAGTGACGCGCAGGGGACAGGGGGGGGCTACACCTTC. This translates into CASSDAQGTGGGYTF.

The rearrangement links TRBV29-1 to TRBJ2-5, with 8 bases lining up with TRBD1. The germline V gene has CDR1 SQVTM and CDR2 ANQGSEA. The CDR3 covers 14 residues. J lost 5 bases, V lost 8 bases, and 13 bases had no gene match. The CDR3 DNA is TGCAGCATAAACGGACAGGGCGGACCGGAGACCCAGTACTTC. This sequence encodes CSINGQGGPETQYF.

This chain uses TRBV5-5 with TRBJ2-7; D gene ambiguous. V was cut by 0 bases and J by 0 bases, with 4 bases left in between. Germline CDR1 is SGHKS and CDR2 is YYEKEE (reference sequence). This CDR3 has 13 amino acids. In DNA form, the CDR3 reads TGTGCCAGCAGCTTGGCCAGCTCCTACGAGCAGTACTTC. Translated: CASSLASSYEQYF.

J is TRBJ1-2 and V is TRBV2, with 9 bases lining up with TRBD1. This CDR3 has 14 amino acids. V gave up 2 bases and J gave up 4 bases; unmatched junction bases: 2. Germline V gene data show CDR1 as SNHLY and CDR2 as FYNNEI. This CDR3 is CASSELGQGYGYTF. Written as DNA, the CDR3 is TGTGCCAGCAGTGAACTGGGACAGGGCTATGGCTACACCTTC.

V usage is TRBV7-6 and J usage is TRBJ1-1; no reliable D call. The CDR3 has 13 amino acids. The V end lost 1 base, the J end lost 4 bases, and 7 bases lay between the germline ends. Germline CDR1 and CDR2: SGHVS and FNYEAQ. The CDR3 DNA reads TGTGCCAGCAGCTTAGTCTCGGTCACTGAAGCTTTCTTT. Its translation: CASSLVSVTEAFF.

The rearrangement links TRBV7-2 to TRBJ2-7; the match to TRBD1 covers 8 bases. V trimming: 5 bases; J trimming: 3 bases; junction bases outside the gene matches: 12. Germline CDR1 reads SGHTA; CDR2 reads FQGNSA. The CDR3 consists of 16 residues. The CDR3 region is CASSQHTTGEYYEQYF. As DNA, the CDR3 is TGTGCCAGCAGCCAACACACGACAGGGGAATACTACGAGCAGTACTTC.

The chain uses TRBV6-4 and TRBJ1-2; 7 nucleotides agree with TRBD1. There are 15 residues in the CDR3. Germline lookup yields CDR1 MRHNA and CDR2 SNTAGT. The J segment lost 4 bases and the V segment lost 6 bases, leaving 11 bases of the junction unmatched. CDR3 sequence: CASSSLPGGTYGYTF. CDR3 DNA: TGTGCCAGCAGCTCCCTGCCAGGGGGGACCTATGGCTACACCTTC.

As DNA, the CDR3 is TGTGCCAGCAGCCAAGATCGAGGGGGCTATGGCTACACCTTC. Translating it yields CASSQDRGGYGYTF. This chain uses TRBV3-1 (or the pseudogene TRBV3-2) with TRBJ1-2, with D perhaps matching TRBD1 (6 bases). CDR1 is LGHDT and CDR2 is YNNKEL in the germline V gene (reference sequence). The CDR3 is 14 amino acids. Trimming removed 0 bases from V and 4 bases from J, with 9 bases in between.

The chain links TRBV5-1 to TRBJ2-6; D is uncertain. Deletions cut 0 bases from V and 0 bases from J, with 4 bases between. Germline assignment: CDR1 SGHRS and CDR2 YFSETQ. The CDR3 has 15 amino acids. The CDR3 loop is CASSLGNSGANVLTF. The DNA of the CDR3 is TGCGCCAGCAGCTTGGGGAACTCTGGGGCCAACGTCCTGACTTTC.

This chain uses TRBV2 with TRBJ2-4; 8 bases map to TRBD2. Germline CDR1 and CDR2: SNHLY and FYNNEI. J was trimmed by 7 bases and V by 9 bases; bases with no gene match: 14. The CDR3 covers 15 residues. CDR3 DNA: TGTGCCAGTAGCCCTTGGACTAGCTCGGGGAACATTCAGTACTTC. This codes for CASSPWTSSGNIQYF.

The chain links TRBV28 to TRBJ1-1; a weak D match, TRBD1 (6 bases). There are 14 residues in the CDR3. Germline lookup yields CDR1 MDHEN and CDR2 SYDVKM. V lost 5 bases and J lost 11, with 21 bases in between. CDR3 coding DNA: TGTGCCAGCAGTCTCAACCCCCAGGGGTCGGCGGCTTTCTTT. Translating gives CASSLNPQGSAAFF.

The V gene is TRBV29-1, the J gene TRBJ2-7; 9 nucleotides align to TRBD2. The germline V gene has CDR1 SQVTM and CDR2 ANQGSEA. V was pared by 6 bases and J by 3 bases, with 3 bases of the junction left unmatched. The CDR3 consists of 12 residues. CDR3 amino acids: CSVDSGGYEQYF. Written as DNA, the CDR3 is TGCAGCGTAGATAGCGGGGGCTACGAGCAGTACTTC.